This T cell receptor beta chain appears in the sequencing data of a study of response to subunit inactivated influenza vaccine. Findings and limits, study-wide: After each seasonal influenza vaccination, few new T cells are recruited, the authors suggested.

Details on this clonotype: Its antigen remains unknown.

The CDR3 totals 14 residues. Trimming stripped 2 bases from V and 6 bases from J, with 14 bases between. The germline V gene encodes CDR1 LGHNA and CDR2 YNFKEQ. Each CDR3 protein is one row after TCRdb ran MiXCR on the RT-PCR reads. The sample consists of hundreds of thousands of distinct CDR3 sequences, approximately 13% of them appearing once. The sequence came from a man aged 45-65 years who received an inactivated influenza vaccine. The chain uses TRBV4-2 and TRBJ2-7; D is unclear. The source material was PBMCs from blood, sampled 14 days before vaccination. The CDR3 is CASSQRFGSFEQYF. As DNA, the CDR3 is TGTGCCAGCAGCCAACGGTTTGGTTCGTTCGAGCAGTACTTC.